In its sample, the clone carrying this T cell receptor beta chain was seen many times. Its target is not known. The record originates from a study of identical twins. Each CDR3 protein gets one entry after TCRdb re-called the 5' RACE reads with MiXCR. The sample holds 250,000 to 350,000 distinct CDR3 sequences, roughly 8.6% seen once. V lost 5 bases, J lost 5 bases, and 3 bases stayed unmatched. Looked up from germline, CDR1 is SGHTA and CDR2 is FQGNSA. CDR3 length: 13 amino acids. Healthy Caucasians alone served as donors. Findings and limits, study-wide: Among monozygotic twins, out-of-frame TCR alpha sharing exceeded what models predicted. Low generation-probability sequences were in excess among twin-shared out-of-frame alpha sequences.

In addition, the sample was reused for a study of yellow fever vaccine responses in identical twins. From that second work: Reported findings indicate that twins' vaccine T cell responses seemed partially convergent, partially personalized.

The chain combines TRBV7-2 with TRBJ2-5; TRBD2 agrees at 9 bases. The receptor comes from a woman aged 18-29 years in good health. Sequences were obtained from memory (CD45RO+) T cells sorted from blood. CDR3 in DNA: TGTGCCAGCAGCCCAACTAGCGGGGAGACCCAGTACTTC. Its protein product is CASSPTSGETQYF.